This T cell receptor (beta chain) was observed in a study of cytomegalovirus exposure and HLA in healthy donors. General study results and limits: Through in vitro validation, a few CMV-associated chains were shown to be specific for CMV antigens. Within the approximately 120 validation repertoires, first-cohort TCR clusters tended to co-occur, according to a later analysis. Per published reports, the classifier diagnosed cytomegalovirus status with high specificity and sensitivity. The listing of 150 to 200 TCR beta chains classed them as cytomegalovirus-associated.

Generated by immunoSEQ multiplex PCR, the TCRdb table keeps only in-frame clones and is missing some. This sample yields about 86,000 clones, of which 85% to 95% are seen a single time; about 0.61% belongs to the top ten. CDR3 length equals 13 residues. The ends were cut back, 0 bases at V and 7 bases at J, with 7 bases in the middle. Germline CDR1 is MNHNS and CDR2 is SASEGT. This clone is classed as medium-sized (0.01 to 0.1%). Its specificity is not known. The chain has TRBV6-1 and TRBJ1-5; D is possibly TRBD1 (5 bases). This clonotype was obtained from a man aged 18 to 29 in good health and CMV-seronegative. Sequenced input: PBMCs. The CDR3 DNA reads as TGTGCCAGCAGTGAAGCCGGACACCAGCCCCAGCATTTT. This codes for CASSEAGHQPQHF.